The 5 T cell receptor beta chains below come from one sample, sequenced in a study of neurological immune-mediated disorders. One entry per CDR3 protein, called by TCRdb with MiXCR from the 5' RACE reads. The sample gives some 66,000 distinct CDR3 sequences, 4.5% of which show up once; approximately 7% is in the top ten. The specimen sequenced was PBMCs. These receptors all stem from a man in his thirties or forties with multiple sclerosis.

This clonotype occurred many times. CDR3 DNA: TGTGCCACCGGGACTAGCGGGGGGCGAGATACGCAGTATTTT. Translation: CATGTSGGRDTQYF. This chain links TRBV10-3 with TRBJ2-3; 15 bases are a match to TRBD2. V lost 10 bases and J lost 5; bases outside the gene matches: 4. The CDR3 spans 14 residues. Per germline, CDR1 ENHRY and CDR2 SYGVKD.

This clonotype was detected ten times or more. The CDR3 is CSVGQANTGELFF. CDR3 nucleotide sequence: TGCAGCGTAGGACAGGCGAACACCGGGGAGCTGTTTTTT. The V call is TRBV29-1, the J call TRBJ2-2; 7 bases are a match to TRBD1. The CDR3 consists of 13 residues. Germline values: CDR1 SQVTM, CDR2 ANQGSEA. V was pared by 6 bases and J by 0 bases, with 1 base of the junction left unmatched.

In its sample, this clonotype ranks as medium-sized. This sequence joins TRBV5-1 and TRBJ2-5; TRBD2 aligns across 11 bases. The CDR3 has 16 residues. CDR1 is SGHRS, CDR2 YFSETQ, per germline. Trimming took 2 bases from V and 4 from J; bases not matched to a gene: 7. The CDR3 loop reads CASSFGSGGATETQYF. The CDR3 region has the DNA TGCGCCAGCAGCTTCGGTAGCGGGGGGGCCACAGAGACCCAGTACTTC.

This clonotype was recorded many times. The rearrangement links TRBV12-3 or TRBV12-4 to TRBJ2-5; TRBD2 matches at 10 bases. This CDR3 has 14 amino acids. J lost 5 bases, V lost 7 bases, and 7 bases had no gene match. In nucleotides, the CDR3 is TGTGCCAGCACCCAAGCGGGGGGGCCGGAGACCCAGTACTTC. Amino acid sequence: CASTQAGGPETQYF.

The table lists this clonotype with many counts. V is TRBV20-1 and J is TRBJ1-2, with D maybe TRBD1 (5 bases). The length of the CDR3 is 12 residues. V dropped 5 bases and J dropped 2 bases, with 9 bases sitting between them. CDR1 and CDR2 (germline): DFQATT, SNEGSKA (reference sequence). DNA of the CDR3: TGCAGTGCTCAGACAGAAAACTATGGCTACACCTTC. It is translated as CSAQTENYGYTF.